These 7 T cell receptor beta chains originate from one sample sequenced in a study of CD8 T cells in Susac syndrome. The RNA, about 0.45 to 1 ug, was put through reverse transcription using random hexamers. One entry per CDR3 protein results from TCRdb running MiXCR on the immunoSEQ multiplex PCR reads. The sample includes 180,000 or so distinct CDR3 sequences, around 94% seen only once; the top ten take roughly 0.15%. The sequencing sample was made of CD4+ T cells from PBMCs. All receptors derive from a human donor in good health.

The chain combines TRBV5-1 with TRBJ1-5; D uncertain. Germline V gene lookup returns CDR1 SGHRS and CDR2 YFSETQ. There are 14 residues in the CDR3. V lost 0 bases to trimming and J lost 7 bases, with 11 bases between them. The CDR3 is CASSLESGGQPQHF. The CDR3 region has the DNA TGCGCCAGCAGCTTGGAATCGGGTGGACAGCCCCAGCATTTT.

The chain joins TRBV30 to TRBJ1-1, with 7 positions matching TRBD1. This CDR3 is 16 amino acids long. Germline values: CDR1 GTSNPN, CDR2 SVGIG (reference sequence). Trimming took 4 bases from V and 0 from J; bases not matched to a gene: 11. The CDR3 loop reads CAWTRDRWKLNTEAFF. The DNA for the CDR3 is TGTGCCTGGACTAGGGACAGATGGAAACTGAACACTGAAGCTTTCTTT.

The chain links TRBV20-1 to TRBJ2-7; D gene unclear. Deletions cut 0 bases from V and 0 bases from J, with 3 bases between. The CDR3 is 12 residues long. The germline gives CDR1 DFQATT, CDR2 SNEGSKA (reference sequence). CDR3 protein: CSARDHSYEQYF. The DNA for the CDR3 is TGCAGTGCTAGAGATCACTCCTACGAGCAGTACTTC.

The CDR3 region has the DNA TGTGCCAGCAGCGTGCTAGTGGCCGGAGATACGCAGTATTTT. This sequence encodes CASSVLVAGDTQYF. The rearrangement links TRBV9 to TRBJ2-3, with D hard to call. The CDR3 is made up of 14 amino acids. Trimming left V 2 bases short and J 5 bases short, with 12 bases between. Germline-derived CDR1 and CDR2 are SGDLS and YYNGEE. The full variable domain, completed using reference TRBV9 and TRBJ2-3, is DSGVTQTPKHLITATGQRVTLRCSPRSGDLSVYWYQQSLDQGLQFLIQYYNGEERAKGNILERFSAQQFPDLHSELNLSSLELGDSALYFCASSVLVAGDTQYFGPGTRLTVL.

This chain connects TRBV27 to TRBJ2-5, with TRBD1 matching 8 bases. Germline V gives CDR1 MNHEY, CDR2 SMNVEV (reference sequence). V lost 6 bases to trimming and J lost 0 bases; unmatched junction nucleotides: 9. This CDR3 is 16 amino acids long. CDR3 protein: CASSQRRTGYQETQYF. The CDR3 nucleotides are TGTGCCAGCAGCCAAAGAAGGACAGGGTACCAAGAGACCCAGTACTTC.

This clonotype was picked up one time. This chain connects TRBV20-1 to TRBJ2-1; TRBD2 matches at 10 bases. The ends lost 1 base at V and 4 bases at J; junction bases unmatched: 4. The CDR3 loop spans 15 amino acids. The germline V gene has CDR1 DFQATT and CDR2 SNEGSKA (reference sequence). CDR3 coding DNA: TGCAGTGCTAGAGCCGGGACTAGCGTTTACAATGAGCAGTTCTTC. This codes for CSARAGTSVYNEQFF.

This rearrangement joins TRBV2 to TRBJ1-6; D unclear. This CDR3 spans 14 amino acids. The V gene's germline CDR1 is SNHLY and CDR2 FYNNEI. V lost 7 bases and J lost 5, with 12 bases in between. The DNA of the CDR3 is TGTGCCAGCAACCCGACGGCTAATAATTCACCCCTCCACTTT. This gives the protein CASNPTANNSPLHF.